Listed below are T cell receptor beta chains from one sample, sequenced in a study of T cell changes during pregnancy in multiple sclerosis. Produced via immunoSEQ multiplex PCR; TCRdb's table is partial and in-frame only. This sample has 15,000 to 25,000 clones, with 86% found just once. Source: CD8+ T cells from peripheral blood mononuclear cells, taken in the third trimester of pregnancy. The receptor source for this set is a female donor in good health, enrolled as a control in a pregnancy study. Each CDR3 is given with its conserved first and last residue. The D gene is left open where the match is weak. Some rows mark clone size as missing; the rest say once, few, many or name a class of expanded clone.

J: TRBJ1-5
size: -
D: -
V: TRBV6-4
DNA: TGTGCCAGCAGCCCAACAGGGACCGAGCCCCAGCATTTT
CDR3: CASSPTGTEPQHF

J: TRBJ2-3
size: -
D: TRBD1
V: TRBV6-5
DNA: TGTGCCAGCAGTTACTCCTGGACAGGAACAGATACGCAGTATTTT
CDR3: CASSYSWTGTDTQYF

J: TRBJ2-1
size: once
D: -
V: TRBV27
DNA: TGTGCCAGCAGTTTATGGGGGGAGGACAATGAGCAGTTCTTC
CDR3: CASSLWGEDNEQFF

J: TRBJ1-2
size: -
D: -
V: TRBV6-5
DNA: TGTGCCAGCAGTTACGTCCAGGCTAACTATGGCTACACCTTC
CDR3: CASSYVQANYGYTF

J: TRBJ1-4
size: -
D: -
V: TRBV28
DNA: TGTGCCAGCAGTCCCTACCGGTCCCAAAATGAAAAACTGTTTTTT
CDR3: CASSPYRSQNEKLFF

J: TRBJ2-1
size: once
D: -
V: TRBV14
DNA: TGTGCCAGCAGCCAAGAGAGGCACAATGAGCAGTTCTTC
CDR3: CASSQERHNEQFF

J: TRBJ1-2
size: few
D: TRBD1
V: TRBV25-1
DNA: TGTGCCAGCAGTGAACTTGACAGGGAGGTTGTCTATGGCTACACCTTC
CDR3: CASSELDREVVYGYTF

J: TRBJ1-1
size: -
D: -
V: TRBV7-9
DNA: TGTGCCAGCAGCTTTCCAGGTGGGCAGAACACTGAAGCTTTCTTT
CDR3: CASSFPGGQNTEAFF

J: TRBJ1-1
size: -
D: TRBD1
V: TRBV30
DNA: TGTGCCTGGAGCCAGGGGGCAGAAACTGAAGCTTTCTTT
CDR3: CAWSQGAETEAFF

J: TRBJ2-3
size: -
D: -
V: TRBV27
DNA: TGTGCCAGCAGTTTCAGGGCGAGGGGGACAGATACGCAGTATTTT
CDR3: CASSFRARGTDTQYF

J: TRBJ2-7
size: few
D: TRBD1
V: TRBV4-2
DNA: TGTGCCAGCAGCCAAGAACTCGGGACAGGGTCCTACGAGCAGTACTTC
CDR3: CASSQELGTGSYEQYF

J: TRBJ1-2
size: -
D: -
V: TRBV6-4
DNA: TGTGCCAGCAGTGGAGCAGGGGCTGGCGTGGATGGCTACACCTTC
CDR3: CASSGAGAGVDGYTF

J: TRBJ2-2
size: -
D: TRBD1
V: TRBV7-2
DNA: TGTGCCAGCAGCTTAGGCTCCGGGACAGGGGTTTCCGGGGAGCTGTTTTTT
CDR3: CASSLGSGTGVSGELFF

J: TRBJ2-3
size: -
D: -
V: TRBV6-4
DNA: TGTGCCAGCAGTGAACGGGGGGCACACCCCGATACGCAGTATTTT
CDR3: CASSERGAHPDTQYF

J: TRBJ2-7
size: once
D: -
V: TRBV18
DNA: TGTGCCAGCTCACCACCGGAGGGAAATGACGAGCAGTACTTC
CDR3: CASSPPEGNDEQYF

J: TRBJ1-6
size: -
D: -
V: TRBV4-3
DNA: TGCGCCAGCAGCCGGAGAGGTTATTCACCCCTCCACTTT
CDR3: CASSRRGYSPLHF

J: TRBJ2-7
size: -
D: TRBD1
V: TRBV5-4
DNA: TGTGCCAGCAGCTTGGGACAGGGGCAAAGCTACGAGCAGTACTTC
CDR3: CASSLGQGQSYEQYF

J: TRBJ1-5
size: -
D: -
V: TRBV2
DNA: TGTGCCAGCACTGGGACATGGGATCAGCCCCAGCATTTT
CDR3: CASTGTWDQPQHF

J: TRBJ2-7
size: -
D: TRBD1
V: TRBV4-3
DNA: TGCGCCAGCAGCCAAGACTCGACTCTCGGGACAGGGGCCGAGCAGTACTTC
CDR3: CASSQDSTLGTGAEQYF

J: TRBJ1-2
size: -
D: TRBD1
V: TRBV7-9
DNA: TGTGCCAGCAGCTTAGGGGACAGGGGTTCCCACTATGGCTACACCTTC
CDR3: CASSLGDRGSHYGYTF

J: TRBJ2-3
size: -
D: TRBD2
V: TRBV9
DNA: TGTGCCAGCAGCGTCTATGGGGGGGGACTCGATACGCAGTATTTT
CDR3: CASSVYGGGLDTQYF

J: TRBJ2-7
size: few
D: TRBD2
V: TRBV25-1
DNA: TGTGCCACCGAAACGGGAGGAGGCTACGAGCAGTACTTC
CDR3: CATETGGGYEQYF

J: TRBJ1-2
size: -
D: -
V: TRBV4-3
DNA: TGCGCCAGCAGCCAAGATAGGGGGTTCGACTATGGCTACACCTTC
CDR3: CASSQDRGFDYGYTF

J: TRBJ1-1
size: -
D: -
V: TRBV25-1
DNA: TGTGCCAGCAGTGAATCAGACACCTTGAACACTGAAGCTTTCTTT
CDR3: CASSESDTLNTEAFF

J: TRBJ2-2
size: once
D: TRBD1
V: TRBV9
DNA: TGTGCCAGCAGCGTTGGACAGGAGAACACCGGGGAGCTGTTTTTT
CDR3: CASSVGQENTGELFF

J: TRBJ1-5
size: -
D: TRBD1
V: TRBV4-3
DNA: TGCGCCAGCAGCCAAGGTCCCTGGGGGACAGGGGGCTATCAGCCCCAGCATTTT
CDR3: CASSQGPWGTGGYQPQHF

J: TRBJ1-6
size: -
D: -
V: TRBV28
DNA: TGTGCCAGCAGTTTCCCCTTGACAGGAGATTCACCCCTCCACTTT
CDR3: CASSFPLTGDSPLHF

J: TRBJ2-2
size: -
D: -
V: TRBV5-4
DNA: TGTGCCAGCAGTCATCTTACAGGCCTCGCGAACACCGGGGAGCTGTTTTTT
CDR3: CASSHLTGLANTGELFF

J: TRBJ1-2
size: medium-sized
D: -
V: TRBV5-4
DNA: TGTGCCAGCAGCTTGGCAGGCATCGATGGCTACACCTTC
CDR3: CASSLAGIDGYTF

J: TRBJ2-1
size: -
D: -
V: TRBV7-6
DNA: TGTGCCAGCAGCTTAATAAGCGGGAATGAGCAGTTCTTC
CDR3: CASSLISGNEQFF

J: TRBJ2-1
size: -
D: -
V: TRBV4-3
DNA: TGCGCCAGCAGCCAAGCTAGCCCTTACAATGAGCAGTTCTTC
CDR3: CASSQASPYNEQFF

J: TRBJ2-7
size: once
D: -
V: TRBV6-5
DNA: TGTGCCAGCAGGCCCCGCGGGACCGGAGGCGACGAGCAGTACTTC
CDR3: CASRPRGTGGDEQYF

J: TRBJ2-7
size: -
D: -
V: TRBV9
DNA: TGTGCCAGCAGCCCAGGGATCTACGAGCAGTACTTC
CDR3: CASSPGIYEQYF